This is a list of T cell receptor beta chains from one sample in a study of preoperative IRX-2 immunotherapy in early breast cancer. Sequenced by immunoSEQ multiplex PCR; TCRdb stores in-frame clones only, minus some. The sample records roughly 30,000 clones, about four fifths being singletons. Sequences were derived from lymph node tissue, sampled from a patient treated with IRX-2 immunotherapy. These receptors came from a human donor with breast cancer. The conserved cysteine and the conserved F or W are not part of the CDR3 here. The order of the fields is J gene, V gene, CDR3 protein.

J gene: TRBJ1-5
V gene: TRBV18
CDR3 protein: ASSPGRQGRQPQH

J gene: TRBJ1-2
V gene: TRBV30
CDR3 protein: AWSAPRGTVYGYT

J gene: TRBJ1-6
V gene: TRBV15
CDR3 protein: ATSRATGIQLIYNSPLH

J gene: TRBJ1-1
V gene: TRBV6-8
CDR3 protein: ASSRSRGAVNTEAF

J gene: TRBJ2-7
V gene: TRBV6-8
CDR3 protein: ASSYPGSYEQY

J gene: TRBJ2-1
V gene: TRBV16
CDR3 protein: ASSQGFNNEQF

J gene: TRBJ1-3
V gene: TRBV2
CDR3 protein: ASSEVRAPGNTIY

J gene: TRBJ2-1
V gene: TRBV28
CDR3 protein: ASTPPGGLVDEQF

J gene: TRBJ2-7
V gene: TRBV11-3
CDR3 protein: ASSPGQGLYREQY

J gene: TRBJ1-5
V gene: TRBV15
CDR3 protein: ATSRDSGLNQPQH

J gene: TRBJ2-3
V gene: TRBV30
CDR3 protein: AWSRLAGGTDTQY

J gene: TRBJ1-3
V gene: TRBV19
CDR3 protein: ASSIGGFPNTIY

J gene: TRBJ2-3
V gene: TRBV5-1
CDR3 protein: ASSLRTSTDTQY

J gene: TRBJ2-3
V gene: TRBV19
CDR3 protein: ASRASGGRTDTQY

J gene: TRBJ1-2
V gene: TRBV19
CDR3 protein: ASRRQGNYGYT

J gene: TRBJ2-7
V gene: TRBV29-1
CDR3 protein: SVGTGENSEQY

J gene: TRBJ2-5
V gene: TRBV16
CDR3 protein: ASSQGWDRGDTQY

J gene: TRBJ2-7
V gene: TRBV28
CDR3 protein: ASSSPIILREQY

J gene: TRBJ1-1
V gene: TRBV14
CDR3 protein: ASSQVGGGEAF

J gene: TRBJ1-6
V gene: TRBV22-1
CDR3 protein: ASSWGDDSPLH

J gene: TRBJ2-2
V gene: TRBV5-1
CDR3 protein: ASTSHRDLSTGELF

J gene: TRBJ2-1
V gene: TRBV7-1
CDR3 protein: ASSITSGRGKF

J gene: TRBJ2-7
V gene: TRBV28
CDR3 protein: ASSSISPRDGLSPYEQY

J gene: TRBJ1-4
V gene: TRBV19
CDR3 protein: ASSIPGEKLF

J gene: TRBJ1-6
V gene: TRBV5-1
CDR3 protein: ASSQSGFWSPLH

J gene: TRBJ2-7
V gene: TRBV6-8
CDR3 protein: AGLKTGSYEQY

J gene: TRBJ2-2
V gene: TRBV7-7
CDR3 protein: ASRLAGGTTGELF

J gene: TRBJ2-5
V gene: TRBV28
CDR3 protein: ASSMTGSLVETQY

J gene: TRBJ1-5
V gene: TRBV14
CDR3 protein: ASSRQSNQPQH

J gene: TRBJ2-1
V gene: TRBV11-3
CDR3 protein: ASSSTGGTQRNEQF

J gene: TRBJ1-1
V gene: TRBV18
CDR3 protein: ASSPLHFGAF

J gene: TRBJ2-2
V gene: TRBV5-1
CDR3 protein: ASSLDPGDTGELF

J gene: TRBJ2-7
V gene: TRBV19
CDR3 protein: ASSIDQVAETYEQY

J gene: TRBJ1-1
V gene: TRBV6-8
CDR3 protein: AITVGRENTEAF

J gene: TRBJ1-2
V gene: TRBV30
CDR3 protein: AWNGVSRGHGYT

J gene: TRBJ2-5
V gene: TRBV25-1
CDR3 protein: ASSRTSGGETQY

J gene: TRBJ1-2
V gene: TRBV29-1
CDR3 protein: SVGVGVGGYT

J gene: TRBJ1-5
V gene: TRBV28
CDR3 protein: ASTQEAGRQPQH

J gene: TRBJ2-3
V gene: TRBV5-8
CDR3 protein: ASSLMAPDTQY

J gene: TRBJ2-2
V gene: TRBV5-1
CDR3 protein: ASSLDGNRVELF

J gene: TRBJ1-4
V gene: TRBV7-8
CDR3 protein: ASSGQANEKLF

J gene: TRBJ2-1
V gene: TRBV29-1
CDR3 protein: TLQPSGGDNEQF

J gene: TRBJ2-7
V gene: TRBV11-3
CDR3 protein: ASKTGGAPHEQY

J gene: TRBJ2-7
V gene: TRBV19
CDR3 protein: ASSRQIRGYEQY

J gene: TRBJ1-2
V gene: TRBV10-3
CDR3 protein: AISELVPDGYT

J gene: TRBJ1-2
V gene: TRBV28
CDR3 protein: ASSLHIGTGKGYT

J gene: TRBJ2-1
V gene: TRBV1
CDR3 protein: ASSQTHGQAEQF

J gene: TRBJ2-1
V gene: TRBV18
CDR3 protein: ASSQSGSSYNEQF

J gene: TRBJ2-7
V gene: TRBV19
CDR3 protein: ASSPGTGDYEQY

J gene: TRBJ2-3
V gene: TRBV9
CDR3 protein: ASSLSPSGGTDTQY

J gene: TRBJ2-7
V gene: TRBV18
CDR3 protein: ASSPVDGTYEQY

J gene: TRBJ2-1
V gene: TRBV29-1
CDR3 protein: SVEDKLSGRAGEQF

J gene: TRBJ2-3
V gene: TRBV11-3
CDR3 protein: ASSPSWGGGGPDTQY

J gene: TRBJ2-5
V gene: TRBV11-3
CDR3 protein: ASSNGHYRRETQY

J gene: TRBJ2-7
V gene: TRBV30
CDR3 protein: AWSLTYEQY

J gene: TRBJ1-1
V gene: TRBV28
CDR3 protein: ASKMGNRGEAF

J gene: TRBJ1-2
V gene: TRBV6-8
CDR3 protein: ASTGPNYGYT

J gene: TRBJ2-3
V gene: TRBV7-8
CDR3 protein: ASSFRDNTDTQY

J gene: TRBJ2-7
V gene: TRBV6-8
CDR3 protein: ASSPQQGLSEQY

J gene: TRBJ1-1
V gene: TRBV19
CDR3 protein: ASSIRNRGEAF